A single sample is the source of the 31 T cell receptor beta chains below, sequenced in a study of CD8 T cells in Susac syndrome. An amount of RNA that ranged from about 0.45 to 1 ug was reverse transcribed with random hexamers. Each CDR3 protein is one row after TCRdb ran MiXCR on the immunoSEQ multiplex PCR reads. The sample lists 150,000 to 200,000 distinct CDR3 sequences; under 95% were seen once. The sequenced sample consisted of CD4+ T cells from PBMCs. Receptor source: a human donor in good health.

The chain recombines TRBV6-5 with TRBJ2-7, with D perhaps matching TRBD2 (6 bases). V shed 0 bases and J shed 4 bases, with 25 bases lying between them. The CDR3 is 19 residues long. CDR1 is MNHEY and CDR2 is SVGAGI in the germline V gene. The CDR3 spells CASSYSINTGLPRPYEQYF. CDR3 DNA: TGTGCCAGCAGTTACTCGATAAATACCGGACTACCTCGCCCTTACGAGCAGTACTTC.

The DNA for the CDR3 is TGCAGCGTTCTGGGACAGGAAGGAAACACCATATATTTT. It translates to CSVLGQEGNTIYF. The rearrangement links TRBV29-1 to TRBJ1-3, with 8 nucleotides matching TRBD1. The CDR3 is 13 residues long. Trimming cost V 5 bases and J 4 bases; bases outside gene matches: 4. In germline, CDR1 is SQVTM, CDR2 ANQGSEA.

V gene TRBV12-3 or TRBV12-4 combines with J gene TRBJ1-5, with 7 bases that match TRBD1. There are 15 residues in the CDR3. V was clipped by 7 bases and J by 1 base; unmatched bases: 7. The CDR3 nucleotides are TGTGCCAGCACCATCCAGGGGGGGAGCAATCAGCCCCAGCATTTT. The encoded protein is CASTIQGGSNQPQHF.

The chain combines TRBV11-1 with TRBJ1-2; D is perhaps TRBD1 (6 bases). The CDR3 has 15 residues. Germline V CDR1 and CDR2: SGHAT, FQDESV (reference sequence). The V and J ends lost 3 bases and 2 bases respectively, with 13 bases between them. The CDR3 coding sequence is TGTGCCAGCAGCTTCCCGGGGGCAGGGAACTATGGCTACACCTTC. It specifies CASSFPGAGNYGYTF.

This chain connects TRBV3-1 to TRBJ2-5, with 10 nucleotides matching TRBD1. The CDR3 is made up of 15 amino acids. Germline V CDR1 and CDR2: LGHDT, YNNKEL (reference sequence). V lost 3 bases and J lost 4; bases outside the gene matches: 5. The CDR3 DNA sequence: TGTGCCAGCAGCCATCGCGGACAGGGGGGAGAGACCCAGTACTTC. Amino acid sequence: CASSHRGQGGETQYF.

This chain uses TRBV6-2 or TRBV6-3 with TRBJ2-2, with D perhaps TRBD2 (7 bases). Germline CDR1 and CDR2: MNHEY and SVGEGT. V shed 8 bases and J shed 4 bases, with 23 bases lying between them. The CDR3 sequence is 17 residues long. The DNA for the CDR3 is TGTGCCAGCCCCTCCATTAGTGGGGGGGGCTTCACCGGGGAGCTGTTTTTT. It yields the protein CASPSISGGGFTGELFF.

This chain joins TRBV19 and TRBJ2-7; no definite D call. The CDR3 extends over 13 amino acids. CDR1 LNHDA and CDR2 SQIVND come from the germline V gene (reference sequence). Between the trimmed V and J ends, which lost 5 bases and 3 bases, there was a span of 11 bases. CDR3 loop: CASSRTAFYEQYF. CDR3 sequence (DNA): TGTGCCAGTAGTCGTACAGCCTTCTACGAGCAGTACTTC.

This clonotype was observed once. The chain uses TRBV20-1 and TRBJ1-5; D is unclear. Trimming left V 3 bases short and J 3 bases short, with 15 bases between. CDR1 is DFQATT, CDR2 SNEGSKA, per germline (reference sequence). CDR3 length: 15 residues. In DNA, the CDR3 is TGCAGTGCTAGTGGAAATCTAGCGCCCAATCAGCCCCAGCATTTT. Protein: CSASGNLAPNQPQHF.

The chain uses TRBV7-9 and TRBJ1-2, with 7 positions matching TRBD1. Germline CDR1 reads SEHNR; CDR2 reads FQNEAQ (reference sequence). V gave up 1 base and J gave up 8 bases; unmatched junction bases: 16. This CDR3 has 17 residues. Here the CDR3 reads CASSLELGQGDRYGYTF. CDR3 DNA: TGTGCCAGCAGCTTAGAGCTAGGGCAGGGGGATCGCTACGGCTACACCTTC.

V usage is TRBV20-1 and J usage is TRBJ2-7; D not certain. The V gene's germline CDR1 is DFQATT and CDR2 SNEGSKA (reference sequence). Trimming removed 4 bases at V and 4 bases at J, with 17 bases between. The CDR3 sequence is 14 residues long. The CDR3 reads CSATPAGITYEQYF. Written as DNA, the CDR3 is TGCAGTGCTACCCCCGCCGGAATCACGTACGAGCAGTACTTC.

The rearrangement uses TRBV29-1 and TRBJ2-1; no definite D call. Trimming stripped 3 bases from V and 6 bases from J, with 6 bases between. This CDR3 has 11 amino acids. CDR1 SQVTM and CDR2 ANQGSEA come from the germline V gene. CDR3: CSVDSPNEQFF. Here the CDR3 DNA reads TGCAGCGTTGACAGCCCCAATGAGCAGTTCTTC.

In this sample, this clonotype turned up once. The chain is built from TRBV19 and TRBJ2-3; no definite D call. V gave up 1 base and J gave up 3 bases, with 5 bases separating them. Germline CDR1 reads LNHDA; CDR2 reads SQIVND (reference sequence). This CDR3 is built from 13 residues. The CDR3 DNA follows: TGTGCCAGTAGTATAGTCGGGACAGATACGCAGTATTTT. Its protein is CASSIVGTDTQYF.

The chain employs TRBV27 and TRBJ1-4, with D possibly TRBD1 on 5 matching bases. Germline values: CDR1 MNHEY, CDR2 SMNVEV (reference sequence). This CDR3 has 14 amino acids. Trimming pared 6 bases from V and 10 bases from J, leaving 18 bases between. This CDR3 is CASSQYDSGGKLFF. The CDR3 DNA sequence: TGTGCCAGCAGCCAATACGACAGTGGTGGAAAACTGTTTTTT.

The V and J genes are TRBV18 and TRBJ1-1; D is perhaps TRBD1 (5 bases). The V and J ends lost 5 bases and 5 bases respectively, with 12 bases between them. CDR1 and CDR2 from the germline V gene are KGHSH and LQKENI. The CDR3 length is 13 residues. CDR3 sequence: CASSLGAWTEAFF. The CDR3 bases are TGTGCCAGCTCATTAGGGGCTTGGACTGAAGCTTTCTTT.

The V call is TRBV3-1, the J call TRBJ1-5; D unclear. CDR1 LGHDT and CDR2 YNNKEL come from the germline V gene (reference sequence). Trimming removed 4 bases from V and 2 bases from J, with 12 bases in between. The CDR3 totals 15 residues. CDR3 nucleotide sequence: TGTGCCAGCAGCCCGGGAGGCGGTGGCAATCAGCCCCAGCATTTT. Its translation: CASSPGGGGNQPQHF.

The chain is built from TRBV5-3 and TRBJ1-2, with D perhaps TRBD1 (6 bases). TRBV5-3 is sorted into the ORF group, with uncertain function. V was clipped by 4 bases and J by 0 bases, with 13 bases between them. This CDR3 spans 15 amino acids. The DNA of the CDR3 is TGTGCCAGAAGCGGAGGACAGCAAGCTAACTATGGCTACACCTTC. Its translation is CARSGGQQANYGYTF.

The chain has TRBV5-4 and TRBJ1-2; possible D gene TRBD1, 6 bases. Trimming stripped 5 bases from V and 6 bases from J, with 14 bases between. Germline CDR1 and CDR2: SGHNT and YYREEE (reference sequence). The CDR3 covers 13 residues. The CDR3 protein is CASSPAGADGYTF. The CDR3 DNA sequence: TGTGCCAGCAGTCCAGCAGGGGCAGATGGCTACACCTTC.

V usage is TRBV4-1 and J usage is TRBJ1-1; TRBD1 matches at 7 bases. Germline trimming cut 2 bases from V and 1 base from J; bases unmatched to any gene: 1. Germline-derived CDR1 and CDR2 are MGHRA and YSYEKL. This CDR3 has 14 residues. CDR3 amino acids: CASSQNRGNTEAFF. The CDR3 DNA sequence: TGCGCCAGCAGCCAAAACAGGGGGAACACTGAAGCTTTCTTT.

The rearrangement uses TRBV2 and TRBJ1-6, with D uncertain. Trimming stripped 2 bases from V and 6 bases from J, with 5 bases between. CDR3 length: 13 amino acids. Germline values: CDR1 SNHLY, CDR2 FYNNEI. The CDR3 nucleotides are TGTGCCAGCAGTGAACAGGTTAATTCACCCCTCCACTTT. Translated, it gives CASSEQVNSPLHF.

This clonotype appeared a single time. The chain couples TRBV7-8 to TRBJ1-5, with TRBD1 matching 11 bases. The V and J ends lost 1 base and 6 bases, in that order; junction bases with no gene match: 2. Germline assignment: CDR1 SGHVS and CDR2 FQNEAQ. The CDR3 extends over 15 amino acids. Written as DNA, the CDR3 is TGTGCCAGCAGCTTAGTAGGGACAGGGGGTCAGCCCCAGCATTTT. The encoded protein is CASSLVGTGGQPQHF.

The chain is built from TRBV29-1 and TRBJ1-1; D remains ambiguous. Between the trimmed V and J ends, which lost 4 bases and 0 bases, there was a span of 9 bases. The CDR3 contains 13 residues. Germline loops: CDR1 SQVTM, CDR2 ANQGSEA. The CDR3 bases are TGCAGCGTTGTTTGGGGAATGAACACTGAAGCTTTCTTT. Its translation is CSVVWGMNTEAFF.

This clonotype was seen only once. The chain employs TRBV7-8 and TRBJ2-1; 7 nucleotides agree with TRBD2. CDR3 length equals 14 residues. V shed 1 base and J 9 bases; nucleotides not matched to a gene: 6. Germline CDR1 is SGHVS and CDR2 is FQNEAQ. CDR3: CASSLGWSGGEQFF. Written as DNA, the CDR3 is TGTGCCAGCAGCTTAGGGTGGTCGGGGGGTGAGCAGTTCTTC. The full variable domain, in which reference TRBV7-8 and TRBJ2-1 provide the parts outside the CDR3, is GAGVSQSPRYKVAKRGQDVALRCDPISGHVSLFWYQQALGQGPEFLTYFQNEAQLDKSGLPSDRFFAERPEGSVSTLKIQRTQQEDSAVYLCASSLGWSGGEQFFGPGTRLTVL.

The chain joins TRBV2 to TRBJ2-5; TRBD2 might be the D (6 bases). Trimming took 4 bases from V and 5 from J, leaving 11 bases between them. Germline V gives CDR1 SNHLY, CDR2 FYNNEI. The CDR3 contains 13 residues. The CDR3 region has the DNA TGTGCCAGCAGTGTTTCAGGGAGGGAGACCCAGTACTTC. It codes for CASSVSGRETQYF. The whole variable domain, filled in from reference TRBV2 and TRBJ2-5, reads EPEVTQTPSHQVTQMGQEVILRCVPISNHLYFYWYRQILGQKVEFLVSFYNNEISEKSEIFDDQFSVERPDGSNFTLKIRSTKLEDSAMYFCASSVSGRETQYFGPGTRLLVL.

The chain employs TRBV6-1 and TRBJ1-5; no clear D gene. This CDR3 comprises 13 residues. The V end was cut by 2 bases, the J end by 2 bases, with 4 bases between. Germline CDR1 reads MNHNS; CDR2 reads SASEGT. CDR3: CASSEQGNQPQHF. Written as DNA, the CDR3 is TGTGCCAGCAGTGAACAGGGCAATCAGCCCCAGCATTTT.

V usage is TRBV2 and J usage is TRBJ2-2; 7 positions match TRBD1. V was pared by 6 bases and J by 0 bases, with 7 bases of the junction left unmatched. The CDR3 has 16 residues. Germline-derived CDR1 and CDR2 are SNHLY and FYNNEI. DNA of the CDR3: TGTGCCAGCAGAGACCGGACAGGAACGAACACCGGGGAGCTGTTTTTT. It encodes CASRDRTGTNTGELFF.

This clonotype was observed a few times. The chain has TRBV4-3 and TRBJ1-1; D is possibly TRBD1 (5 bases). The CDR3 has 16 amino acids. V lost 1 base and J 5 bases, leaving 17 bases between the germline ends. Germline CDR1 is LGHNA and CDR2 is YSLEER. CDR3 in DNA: TGCGCCAGCAGCCAAGTGATTTATGGGGCAGTAACTGAAGCTTTCTTT. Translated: CASSQVIYGAVTEAFF.

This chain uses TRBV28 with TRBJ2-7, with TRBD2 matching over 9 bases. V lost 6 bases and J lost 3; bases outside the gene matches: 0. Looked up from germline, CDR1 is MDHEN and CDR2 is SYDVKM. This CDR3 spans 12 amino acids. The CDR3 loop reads CASRLAGYEQYF. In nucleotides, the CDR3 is TGTGCCAGCAGACTAGCGGGCTACGAGCAGTACTTC.

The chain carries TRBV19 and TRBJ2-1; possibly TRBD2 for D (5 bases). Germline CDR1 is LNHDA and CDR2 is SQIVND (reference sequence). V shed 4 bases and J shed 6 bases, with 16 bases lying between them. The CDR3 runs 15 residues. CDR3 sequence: CASSTPTRGVNEQFF. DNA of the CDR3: TGTGCCAGTAGTACCCCCACTAGAGGTGTCAATGAGCAGTTCTTC.

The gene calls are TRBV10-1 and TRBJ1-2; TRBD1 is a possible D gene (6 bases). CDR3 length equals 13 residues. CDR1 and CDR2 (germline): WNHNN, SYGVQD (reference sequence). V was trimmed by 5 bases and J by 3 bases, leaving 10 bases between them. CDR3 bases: TGCGCCAGCAGTCCGGACAGTCACTATGGCTACACCTTC. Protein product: CASSPDSHYGYTF.

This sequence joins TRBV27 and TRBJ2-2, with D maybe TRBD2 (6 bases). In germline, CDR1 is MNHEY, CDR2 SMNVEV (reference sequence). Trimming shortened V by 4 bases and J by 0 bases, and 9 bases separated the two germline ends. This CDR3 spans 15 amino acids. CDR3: CASSWRAPNTGELFF. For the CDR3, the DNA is TGTGCCAGCAGTTGGAGGGCTCCGAACACCGGGGAGCTGTTTTTT.

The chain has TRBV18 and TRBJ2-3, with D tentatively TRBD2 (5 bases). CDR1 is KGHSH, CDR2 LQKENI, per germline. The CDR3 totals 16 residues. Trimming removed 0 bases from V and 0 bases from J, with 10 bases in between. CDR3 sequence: CASSPPSGDSTDTQYF. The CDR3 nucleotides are TGTGCCAGCTCACCACCGAGCGGAGACAGCACAGATACGCAGTATTTT.